The 8 T cell receptor beta chains in this list originate from one sample, sequenced in a study of vaccination effects on CD4 cells after COVID-19. Their target antigens are unknown. Data came from immunoSEQ multiplex PCR; TCRdb stores just in-frame clones and leaves some out. The sample carries 65,000 or so clones, approximately 79% recorded once. Viral peptide pools were used in the ViraFEST assay to expand antigen-specific CD4+ T cells, and sequencing came afterward. Culture proceeded for more than nine days, and CD4+ T cells were then isolated. None of these healthy vaccinees had been infected with SARS-CoV-2 before vaccination. Source: CD4+ T cells from PBMCs cultured with HCoV-NL63 spike peptides, taken before COVID-19 vaccination. The receptors originated from a human donor who received a COVID-19 vaccine.

The chain links TRBV24-1 to TRBJ2-1, with 9 bases matching TRBD2. V dropped 3 bases and J dropped 3; count of bases not matched to a gene: 5. This CDR3 has 16 residues. CDR1 is KGHDR, CDR2 SFDVKD, per germline. In DNA form, the CDR3 reads TGTGCCACCAGTGATACACGACTAGCGGACTACAATGAGCAGTTCTTC. Its translation is CATSDTRLADYNEQFF.

This chain connects TRBV6-5 to TRBJ1-3; the D is unclear. V was trimmed by 6 bases and J by 0 bases, leaving 9 bases between them. The CDR3 consists of 14 residues. Germline V CDR1 and CDR2: MNHEY, SVGAGI. This chain's CDR3 is CASSVLSSGNTIYF. CDR3 in DNA: TGTGCCAGCAGCGTACTAAGCTCTGGAAACACCATATATTTT.

V gene TRBV7-8 combines with J gene TRBJ1-1, with a weak D call TRBD1 (5 bases). The CDR3 extends over 14 amino acids. The germline V and J ends were trimmed by 1 base and 4 bases, with 10 bases remaining between them. Germline CDR1 reads SGHVS; CDR2 reads FQNEAQ. CDR3 sequence reads: CASSLVGEGTEAFF. CDR3 coding DNA: TGTGCCAGCAGCTTAGTGGGGGAGGGCACTGAAGCTTTCTTT.

This chain joins TRBV20-1 and TRBJ2-3; D ambiguous. CDR3 length: 11 amino acids. The germline CDR1 and CDR2 sequences are DFQATT and SNEGSKA (reference sequence). V gave up 3 bases and J gave up 4 bases, with 5 bases separating them. The CDR3 nucleotides read TGCAGTGCTAGTTTTTCAGATACGCAGTATTTT. Protein product: CSASFSDTQYF.

The rearrangement links TRBV5-5 to TRBJ2-3; D tentatively fits TRBD1 or TRBD2 (5 bases each). The CDR3 sequence is 15 residues long. The germline V gene has CDR1 SGHKS and CDR2 YYEKEE (reference sequence). V lost 3 bases to trimming and J lost 2 bases, with 13 bases between them. CDR3 in DNA: TGTGCCAGCAGCTCCGGGGCCCTAAACACAGATACGCAGTATTTT. Translating gives CASSSGALNTDTQYF.

This chain links TRBV4-1 with TRBJ1-2, with D hard to call. Germline lookup yields CDR1 MGHRA and CDR2 YSYEKL. Trimming cost V 3 bases and J 6 bases, with 14 bases left between them. This CDR3 is 14 amino acids long. The CDR3 here is CASSHGNAWDGYTF. The DNA of the CDR3 is TGCGCCAGCAGCCATGGGAATGCTTGGGATGGCTACACCTTC.

This sequence joins TRBV6-6 and TRBJ1-5, with D possibly being TRBD1 (6 bases). V lost 6 bases, J lost 4 bases, and 19 bases lay in between. From germline, CDR1 is MNHNY and CDR2 SVGAGI (reference sequence). The CDR3 has 16 residues. CDR3 sequence reads: CASSPSKTGGNQPQHF. The CDR3 DNA sequence: TGTGCCAGCAGCCCCAGCAAGACAGGCGGAAATCAGCCCCAGCATTTT.

V usage is TRBV6-5 and J usage is TRBJ1-2, with 8 bases identical to TRBD1. Trimming cost V 5 bases and J 4 bases; bases outside gene matches: 6. Germline V gene data show CDR1 as MNHEY and CDR2 as SVGAGI. The CDR3 sequence is 14 residues long. The CDR3 protein is CASSRQGSTYGYTF. Written as DNA, the CDR3 is TGTGCCAGCAGTCGACAGGGGTCGACCTATGGCTACACCTTC.